The 30 T cell receptor beta chains in this list originate from one sample, sequenced in a study of OX40 agonist ivuxolimab in advanced cancers. Library prep was done by the immunoSEQ multiplex PCR assay. TCRdb limited this immuneACCESS table to in-frame rearrangements with V and J called. A share of clones is missing; checked studies link under half to unresolved V genes, and the rest is unexplained. Here the sample has 70,000 to 90,000 clones; around 90% occur a single time. The ten largest clonotypes hold 8.4% of the sample. This specimen consisted of CD4+ or CD8+ T cells sorted from blood, obtained in a trial of the OX40 agonist ivuxolimab. Receptors originate from an adult with an advanced solid tumor such as melanoma, head and neck, liver or kidney cancer.

This chain uses TRBV4-2 with TRBJ1-5; TRBD1 is a possible D gene (5 bases). The CDR3 length is 14 residues. CDR1 is LGHNA and CDR2 is YNFKEQ in the germline V gene. The germline V and J ends were trimmed by 0 bases and 7 bases, with 10 bases remaining between them. The CDR3 DNA reads as TGTGCCAGCAGCCAAGAAACCAGGGACCAGCCCCAGCATTTT. Protein: CASSQETRDQPQHF.

The gene calls are TRBV6-5 and TRBJ2-3; D unresolved. The CDR3 is 15 amino acids. Germline values: CDR1 MNHEY, CDR2 SVGAGI. V was pared by 5 bases and J by 4 bases, with 16 bases between. CDR3 sequence: CASSINEVIADTQYF. In nucleotides, the CDR3 is TGTGCCAGCAGTATTAATGAGGTTATAGCAGATACGCAGTATTTT.

The rearrangement links TRBV30 to TRBJ2-1; D uncertain. V gave up 1 base and J gave up 4 bases, with 8 bases separating them. Germline CDR1 GTSNPN, CDR2 SVGIG (reference sequence). The CDR3 loop spans 13 amino acids. In DNA, the CDR3 is TGTGCCTGGAGTGGAGCCCGATACAATGAGCAGTTCTTC. The encoded protein is CAWSGARYNEQFF.

The rearrangement joins TRBV9 to TRBJ2-1, with D hard to call. CDR1 SGDLS and CDR2 YYNGEE come from the germline V gene. CDR3 length: 15 residues. V lost 4 bases and J 9 bases, leaving 20 bases between the germline ends. Here the CDR3 DNA reads TGTGCCAGCAGCCCTCGCGATGTTCTCCCTAGTGAGCAGTTCTTC. Residues: CASSPRDVLPSEQFF. The full variable domain, in which reference TRBV9 and TRBJ2-1 provide the parts outside the CDR3, is DSGVTQTPKHLITATGQRVTLRCSPRSGDLSVYWYQQSLDQGLQFLIQYYNGEERAKGNILERFSAQQFPDLHSELNLSSLELGDSALYFCASSPRDVLPSEQFFGPGTRLTVL.

This sequence joins TRBV19 and TRBJ2-7; D possibly matches TRBD1 or TRBD2 (6 bases each). Germline V gene data show CDR1 as LNHDA and CDR2 as SQIVND (reference sequence). CDR3 length equals 13 residues. The germline V and J ends were trimmed by 4 bases and 5 bases, with 12 bases remaining between them. CDR3 sequence: CASSTYREDEQYF. In nucleotides, the CDR3 is TGTGCCAGTAGTACCTACAGGGAGGACGAGCAGTACTTC.

As concerns this clone: Sequence at one end of the junction differs from germline and may be a read error. The J gene is TRBJ2-1, the V gene TRBV6-1, with 9 bases matching TRBD2. Per the germline V gene, CDR1 is MNHNS and CDR2 is SASEGT. The CDR3 consists of 17 residues. The CDR3 nucleotides read TGTGCCAGTAGTGGTAGCGGGAGTTTTAGCTCCTACAATGAGCAGTTCTTC. Amino acids: CASSGSGSFSSYNEQFF.

The genes are TRBV5-6 and TRBJ2-3; the D call may be TRBD1 or TRBD2 (6 bases each). The CDR3 runs 15 residues. Trimming took off 0 bases at V and 2 bases at J, with 10 bases between the two ends. The V gene's germline CDR1 is SGHDT and CDR2 YYEEEE. The CDR3 here is CASSLGGGTTDTQYF. The CDR3 DNA reads TGTGCCAGCAGCTTGGGAGGGGGGACCACAGATACGCAGTATTTT.

This chain joins TRBV6-5 and TRBJ1-2; possibly TRBD1 for D (6 bases). CDR3 length: 14 amino acids. The V end lost 5 bases, the J end lost 4 bases, and 14 bases lay between the germline ends. The germline V gene encodes CDR1 MNHEY and CDR2 SVGAGI. The chain's CDR3 is CASSIRGPSYGYTF. The CDR3 region has the DNA TGTGCCAGCAGTATCAGGGGACCCTCCTATGGCTACACCTTC.

The chain joins TRBV5-6 to TRBJ1-5; the D is unclear. This CDR3 comprises 13 residues. Trimming pared 4 bases from V and 2 bases from J, leaving 7 bases between. Germline V gene lookup returns CDR1 SGHDT and CDR2 YYEEEE. This CDR3 is CASSPSGNQPQHF. The CDR3 DNA reads TGTGCCAGCAGCCCATCGGGCAATCAGCCCCAGCATTTT.

This chain connects TRBV28 to TRBJ1-5; no definite D call. V was clipped by 5 bases and J by 0 bases, with 8 bases between them. This CDR3 is 14 amino acids long. From germline, CDR1 is MDHEN and CDR2 SYDVKM. CDR3 region: CASSGVFSNQPQHF. The CDR3 DNA sequence: TGTGCCAGCAGTGGAGTGTTTAGCAATCAGCCCCAGCATTTT.

The chain is built from TRBV30 and TRBJ2-3, with TRBD1 as a possible D gene (5 bases). The CDR3 has 14 amino acids. Between the trimmed V and J ends, which lost 2 bases and 1 base, there was a span of 10 bases. CDR1 and CDR2 from the germline V gene are GTSNPN and SVGIG (reference sequence). In DNA form, the CDR3 reads TGTGCCTGGAGTATAGGGGTGGGCACAGATACGCAGTATTTT. Residues: CAWSIGVGTDTQYF.

This chain connects TRBV4-3 to TRBJ2-2; D gene unclear. This CDR3 is 14 amino acids long. V lost 4 bases and J lost 4, with 10 bases in between. Germline lookup yields CDR1 LGHNA and CDR2 YSLEER. CDR3 bases: TGCGCCAGCAGCCCGGATGCTGGCACCGGGGAGCTGTTTTTT. The encoded protein is CASSPDAGTGELFF.

CDR3 nucleotide sequence: TGTGCCAGCAGCCCAACAGGGACAACTAATGAAAAACTGTTTTTT. Protein sequence: CASSPTGTTNEKLFF. The V gene is TRBV9, the J gene TRBJ1-4; tentatively, D is TRBD1 (6 bases). This CDR3 has 15 residues. Germline values: CDR1 SGDLS, CDR2 YYNGEE. Trimming removed 4 bases from V and 0 bases from J, with 10 bases in between.

The V call is TRBV6-5, the J call TRBJ2-1; no clear D. V was pared by 6 bases and J by 0 bases, with 9 bases between. The CDR3 is 14 residues long. Germline lookup yields CDR1 MNHEY and CDR2 SVGAGI. DNA for the CDR3: TGTGCCAGCAGGACCGTATTCTCCTACAATGAGCAGTTCTTC. It specifies CASRTVFSYNEQFF.

This chain links TRBV4-2 with TRBJ2-4; no definite D call. Germline loops: CDR1 LGHNA, CDR2 YNFKEQ. There are 12 residues in the CDR3. The V and J ends lost 0 bases and 7 bases respectively, with 4 bases between them. CDR3 bases: TGTGCCAGCAGCCAAGACTGGAACATTCAGTACTTC. The encoded protein is CASSQDWNIQYF.

The V gene is TRBV30, the J gene TRBJ2-1, with D unclear. This CDR3 comprises 12 residues. V was trimmed by 3 bases and J by 3 bases, leaving 6 bases between them. In germline, CDR1 is GTSNPN, CDR2 SVGIG (reference sequence). The CDR3 region has the DNA TGTGCCTGGAGCCACAACTACAATGAGCAGTTCTTC. Residues: CAWSHNYNEQFF.

DNA for the CDR3: TGTGCCAGCAGTGAGTACAACAATGAGCAGTTCTTC. Translation gives CASSEYNNEQFF. V gene TRBV25-1 combines with J gene TRBJ2-1; no clear D. This CDR3 has 12 residues. Trimming removed 3 bases at V and 5 bases at J, with 5 bases between. Germline-derived CDR1 and CDR2 are MGHDK and SYGVNS. Full variable domain (missing parts from reference TRBV25-1 and TRBJ2-1): EADIYQTPRYLVIGTGKKITLECSQTMGHDKMYWYQQDPGMELHLIHYSYGVNSTEKGDLSSESTVSRIRTEHFPLTLESARPSHTSQYLCASSEYNNEQFFGPGTRLTVL.

The gene calls are TRBV15 and TRBJ1-4; unclear D gene. Germline V gene data show CDR1 as LNHNV and CDR2 as YYDKDF (reference sequence). With 5 bases removed from V and 4 bases from J, the gap between germline ends came to 5 bases. The CDR3 covers 12 residues. The CDR3 DNA follows: TGTGCCACCAGCCCCGATAATGAAAAACTGTTTTTT. This sequence encodes CATSPDNEKLFF.

The chain has TRBV6-5 and TRBJ2-5, with D possibly matching TRBD1 (5 bases). The germline V gene encodes CDR1 MNHEY and CDR2 SVGAGI. Between the trimmed V and J ends, which lost 6 bases and 0 bases, there was a span of 8 bases. The CDR3 has 13 amino acids. CDR3 in amino acids: CASRTGNQETQYF. CDR3 nucleotide sequence: TGTGCCAGCAGAACAGGAAACCAAGAGACCCAGTACTTC.

V is TRBV30 and J is TRBJ1-2; D is perhaps TRBD1 (5 bases). The CDR3 has 12 residues. The germline CDR1 and CDR2 sequences are GTSNPN and SVGIG (reference sequence). V dropped 5 bases and J dropped 6 bases, with 13 bases sitting between them. This chain's CDR3 is CAWGWGRNGYTF. CDR3 DNA sequence: TGTGCCTGGGGGTGGGGACGGAATGGCTACACCTTC.

The chain is built from TRBV19 and TRBJ1-5; 8 nucleotides line up with TRBD1. The CDR3 sequence is 16 residues long. CDR1 is LNHDA and CDR2 is SQIVND in the germline V gene (reference sequence). The V segment lost 5 bases and the J segment 3 bases; nucleotides outside the gene matches: 9. For the CDR3, the DNA is TGTGCCAGTAGTCGCCAGGGGGCGCGTAACAATCAGCCCCAGCATTTT. Residues: CASSRQGARNNQPQHF. Full variable domain (outside the CDR3, taken from reference TRBV19 and TRBJ1-5): DGGITQSPKYLFRKEGQNVTLSCEQNLNHDAMYWYRQDPGQGLRLIYYSQIVNDFQKGDIAEGYSVSREKKESFPLTVTSAQKNPTAFYLCASSRQGARNNQPQHFGDGTRLSIL.

This clone was picked up a small number of times. V and J are TRBV30 and TRBJ1-1; no clear D gene. V lost 0 bases, J lost 1 base, and 9 bases lay in between. Germline V gene lookup returns CDR1 GTSNPN and CDR2 SVGIG (reference sequence). The CDR3 is made up of 14 amino acids. The CDR3 DNA is TGTGCCTGGAGTGTAGTCCCTTGGAACACTGAAGCTTTCTTT. Translating gives CAWSVVPWNTEAFF.

The chain recombines TRBV27 with TRBJ2-6; D is unclear. Looked up from germline, CDR1 is MNHEY and CDR2 is SMNVEV (reference sequence). CDR3 size: 15 residues. Trimming cost V 3 bases and J 0 bases, with 6 bases left between them. CDR3 nucleotides: TGTGCCAGCAGTTTCTCCGCCTCTGGGGCCAACGTCCTGACTTTC. Protein: CASSFSASGANVLTF.

DNA for the CDR3: TGTGCCAGCAGTTACCCGAACCAGCCAACTAATGAAAAACTGTTTTTT. Amino acids: CASSYPNQPTNEKLFF. This chain uses TRBV6-8 with TRBJ1-4; unclear D gene. The CDR3 extends over 16 amino acids. V lost 2 bases and J 0 bases, leaving 10 bases between the germline ends. CDR1 is MNHGY, CDR2 SAAAGT, per germline.

CDR3 in DNA: TGTGCCAGCAGTCCTGGACAGGGATCCCTCCTAAGCACAGATACGCAGTATTTT. As protein: CASSPGQGSLLSTDTQYF. V and J are TRBV28 and TRBJ2-3; 8 bases match TRBD1. Germline assignment: CDR1 MDHEN and CDR2 SYDVKM. This CDR3 spans 18 amino acids. V was clipped by 5 bases and J by 0 bases; unmatched bases: 13.

This chain links TRBV27 with TRBJ1-5; the D is unclear. V was clipped by 5 bases and J by 2 bases, with 10 bases between them. Germline assignment: CDR1 MNHEY and CDR2 SMNVEV (reference sequence). This CDR3 has 14 amino acids. The chain's CDR3 is CASSPHVGNQPQHF. CDR3 sequence (DNA): TGTGCCAGCAGTCCCCACGTGGGCAATCAGCCCCAGCATTTT.

The chain links TRBV4-2 to TRBJ2-1, with TRBD2 identical over 13 bases. CDR1 and CDR2 (germline): LGHNA, YNFKEQ. The CDR3 loop spans 19 amino acids. The V gene end was trimmed by 4 bases and the J gene end by 0 bases; junction bases not matched to a gene: 9. As DNA, the CDR3 is TGTGCCAGCAGCCCAACCCGGGGGACTAGCGGGGCCTCCTACAATGAGCAGTTCTTC. Protein sequence: CASSPTRGTSGASYNEQFF.

The gene calls are TRBV4-2 and TRBJ1-3, with D perhaps TRBD1 (5 bases). This CDR3 is 16 amino acids long. Per the germline V gene, CDR1 is LGHNA and CDR2 is YNFKEQ. The germline V and J ends were trimmed by 1 base and 13 bases, with 23 bases remaining between them. The CDR3 region is CASSQGGEGWDLVIYF. CDR3 coding DNA: TGTGCCAGCAGCCAAGGTGGGGAGGGTTGGGACCTCGTGATATATTTT.

This chain joins TRBV19 and TRBJ1-5, with 7 bases aligning to TRBD1. Germline V gives CDR1 LNHDA, CDR2 SQIVND (reference sequence). V was pared by 5 bases and J by 3 bases, with 13 bases of the junction left unmatched. The CDR3 loop spans 17 amino acids. This CDR3 is CASSSPWDRGYNQPQHF. The CDR3 nucleotides read TGTGCCAGTAGTTCGCCGTGGGACAGAGGATACAATCAGCCCCAGCATTTT.

This chain connects TRBV6-6 to TRBJ1-5; D ambiguous. V gave up 2 bases and J gave up 6 bases, with 5 bases separating them. The germline V gene encodes CDR1 MNHNY and CDR2 SVGAGI (reference sequence). CDR3 length: 12 residues. CDR3 DNA sequence: TGTGCCAGCAGTTACGGTGGTCAGCCCCAGCATTTT. Its translation is CASSYGGQPQHF.